The 25 T cell receptor beta chains in this list originate from one sample, sequenced in a study of blood T cell repertoires in COVID-19. Data came from immunoSEQ multiplex PCR; TCRdb stores just in-frame clones and leaves some out. The sample includes about 200,000 clones, roughly 88% of them seen just once. The specimen was peripheral blood. Receptors originate from a man aged 25-45 years who had recovered from COVID-19.

The rearrangement joins TRBV4-1 to TRBJ2-7, with 8 bases fitting TRBD1. From germline, CDR1 is MGHRA and CDR2 YSYEKL. V dropped 3 bases and J dropped 6; count of bases not matched to a gene: 1. The CDR3 is 12 residues long. The CDR3 coding sequence is TGCGCCAGCAGCCACGACAGGGGCGAGCAGTACTTC. Its translation: CASSHDRGEQYF.

The V gene is TRBV11-2, the J gene TRBJ1-1, with a weak D call TRBD1 (5 bases). CDR1 and CDR2 (germline): SGHAT, FQNNGV. The V end lost 3 bases, the J end lost 0 bases, and 8 bases lay between the germline ends. The CDR3 is 14 residues long. CDR3 sequence: CASSFGHMNTEAFF. The CDR3 DNA follows: TGTGCCAGCAGCTTCGGACACATGAACACTGAAGCTTTCTTT.

This clone was seen at least ten times. The chain uses TRBV30 and TRBJ1-4, with 7 bases identical to TRBD1. With V trimmed by 3 bases and J by 8 bases, 9 bases remained unmatched. Germline values: CDR1 GTSNPN, CDR2 SVGIG (reference sequence). The CDR3 sequence is 14 residues long. The chain's CDR3 is CAWRGPGGNEKLFF. CDR3 nucleotides: TGTGCCTGGAGAGGGCCAGGGGGAAACGAAAAACTGTTTTTT. The full variable domain, its missing parts supplied by reference TRBV30 and TRBJ1-4, is SQTIHQWPATLVQPVGSPLSLECTVEGTSNPNLYWYRQAAGRGLQLLFYSVGIGQISSEVPQNLSASRPQDRQFILSSKKLLLSDSGFYLCAWRGPGGNEKLFFGSGTQLSVL.

This clone was found once. The chain employs TRBV19 and TRBJ2-2, with TRBD1 identical over 9 bases. The trim removed 5 bases at V and 1 base at J, leaving 8 bases unmatched. The germline gives CDR1 LNHDA, CDR2 SQIVND (reference sequence). This CDR3 contains 17 residues. As DNA, the CDR3 is TGTGCCAGTAGTGGGACAGGGTATATCGGGAACACCGGGGAGCTGTTTTTT. Its protein product is CASSGTGYIGNTGELFF. Combining the CDR3 with reference TRBV19 and TRBJ2-2 gives the whole variable domain DGGITQSPKYLFRKEGQNVTLSCEQNLNHDAMYWYRQDPGQGLRLIYYSQIVNDFQKGDIAEGYSVSREKKESFPLTVTSAQKNPTAFYLCASSGTGYIGNTGELFFGEGSRLTVL.

The chain joins TRBV6-5 to TRBJ1-3; D is possibly TRBD1 (6 bases). V dropped 2 bases and J dropped 6 bases, with 17 bases sitting between them. This CDR3 region has 16 residues. CDR1 and CDR2 (germline): MNHEY, SVGAGI. The CDR3 DNA reads TGTGCCAGCAGTTACGGGGGCCCAAGGTCATCAAACACCATATATTTT. Its protein product is CASSYGGPRSSNTIYF.

The chain uses TRBV11-2 and TRBJ1-1; TRBD1 matches 8 bases. Germline-derived CDR1 and CDR2 are SGHAT and FQNNGV. CDR3 length: 15 residues. The V gene end was trimmed by 5 bases and the J gene end by 5 bases; junction bases not matched to a gene: 10. The CDR3 protein is CASSQDRGWSTEAFF. CDR3 nucleotides: TGTGCCAGCAGCCAAGACAGGGGCTGGAGTACTGAAGCTTTCTTT.

This chain uses TRBV7-7 with TRBJ1-1; 11 nucleotides align to TRBD1. The germline CDR1 and CDR2 sequences are SSHAT and FNYEAQ (reference sequence). J gave up 6 bases and V 3 bases, and 0 bases lay outside the gene matches. The CDR3 contains 13 residues. DNA of the CDR3: TGTGCCAGCAGCTTGGGACAGGGGGCTGAAGCTTTCTTT. The encoded protein is CASSLGQGAEAFF.

The rearrangement joins TRBV28 to TRBJ2-7, with D perhaps matching TRBD1 (5 bases). Germline CDR1 and CDR2: MDHEN and SYDVKM. This CDR3 region has 15 residues. Deletions cut 4 bases from V and 0 bases from J, with 13 bases between. The CDR3 loop reads CASSYGAAISYEQYF. DNA of the CDR3: TGTGCCAGCAGTTATGGGGCAGCCATCTCCTACGAGCAGTACTTC.

V usage is TRBV2 and J usage is TRBJ1-1; D might be TRBD1 (6 bases). CDR1 is SNHLY, CDR2 FYNNEI, per germline. The germline V and J ends were trimmed by 4 bases and 1 base, with 10 bases remaining between them. This CDR3 has 14 amino acids. As DNA, the CDR3 is TGTGCCAGCAGTGCCGGGACACAGAACACTGAAGCTTTCTTT. Its translation: CASSAGTQNTEAFF.

The chain combines TRBV10-3 with TRBJ2-7, with D perhaps matching TRBD1 (8 bases). Trimming stripped 6 bases from V and 4 bases from J, with 22 bases between. This CDR3 contains 16 residues. From germline, CDR1 is ENHRY and CDR2 SYGVKD. CDR3: CAIRDREGGIQYEQYF. The CDR3 nucleotides are TGTGCCATCAGGGACAGGGAGGGGGGGATCCAATACGAGCAGTACTTC.

The chain joins TRBV14 to TRBJ1-1; D might be TRBD1 (5 bases). V was clipped by 10 bases and J by 1 base, with 16 bases between them. CDR3 length: 14 residues. Per the germline V gene, CDR1 is SGHDN and CDR2 is FVKESK. CDR3 nucleotide sequence: TGTGCCACCGGTTCCAGGGTGCAGAACACTGAAGCTTTCTTT. It codes for CATGSRVQNTEAFF.

The chain combines TRBV5-5 with TRBJ2-7; tentatively, D is TRBD2 (7 bases). CDR1 is SGHKS and CDR2 is YYEKEE in the germline V gene (reference sequence). With 2 bases removed from V and 5 bases from J, the gap between germline ends came to 14 bases. This CDR3 has 14 amino acids. CDR3 nucleotides: TGTGCCAGCAGCTTTGGGCAAGGGGGGGACGAGCAGTACTTC. Translating it yields CASSFGQGGDEQYF.

The V call is TRBV28, the J call TRBJ2-2, with TRBD1 matching over 8 bases. This CDR3 is 18 amino acids long. Germline V gene data show CDR1 as MDHEN and CDR2 as SYDVKM. Unmatched junction bases numbered 12, after V lost 5 bases and J lost 1 base. The CDR3 sequence is CASSPFTGTGENTGELFF. The CDR3 coding sequence is TGTGCCAGCAGTCCATTTACCGGGACAGGCGAGAACACCGGGGAGCTGTTTTTT.

V and J are TRBV30 and TRBJ2-3; maybe TRBD2 (6 bases). This CDR3 region has 13 residues. Trimming pared 2 bases from V and 4 bases from J, leaving 10 bases between. Germline V gene data show CDR1 as GTSNPN and CDR2 as SVGIG (reference sequence). CDR3 amino acids: CAWSTRRADTQYF. The CDR3 DNA follows: TGTGCCTGGAGTACCCGGAGGGCAGATACGCAGTATTTT.

This rearrangement joins TRBV7-2 to TRBJ2-5, with 7 bases matching TRBD2. This CDR3 spans 14 amino acids. V trimming: 5 bases; J trimming: 0 bases; junction bases outside the gene matches: 3. CDR1 and CDR2 from the germline V gene are SGHTA and FQGNSA. The CDR3 DNA reads TGTGCCAGCAGCCAAGCGGGGAACCAAGAGACCCAGTACTTC. As protein: CASSQAGNQETQYF.

This clone came up once. The chain is built from TRBV20-1 and TRBJ1-2; the D gene is possibly TRBD1 (5 bases). Trimming cost V 3 bases and J 4 bases, with 15 bases left between them. The CDR3 is made up of 14 amino acids. The germline V gene has CDR1 DFQATT and CDR2 SNEGSKA (reference sequence). CDR3: CSASGGRGSYGYTF. The CDR3 nucleotides read TGCAGTGCTAGTGGGGGGAGGGGCAGCTATGGCTACACCTTC.

The chain has TRBV6-2 or TRBV6-3 and TRBJ2-3; 12 positions match TRBD2. The CDR3 has 16 residues. CDR1 and CDR2 from the germline V gene are MNHEY and SVGEGT. J gave up 4 bases and V 5 bases, and 7 bases lay outside the gene matches. CDR3 sequence (DNA): TGTGCCAGCAGTCCCTGGACTAGCGGGGACGCAGATACGCAGTATTTT. As protein: CASSPWTSGDADTQYF.

This sequence joins TRBV5-4 and TRBJ2-7, with a possible D match to TRBD1 (6 bases). Per germline, CDR1 SGHNT and CDR2 YYREEE (reference sequence). This CDR3 spans 15 amino acids. The ends were cut back, 4 bases at V and 1 base at J, with 15 bases in the middle. DNA of the CDR3: TGTGCCAGCAGCCCTAAGGGGGTAAATTCCTACGAGCAGTACTTC. Translated, it gives CASSPKGVNSYEQYF. The full variable domain, its missing parts supplied by reference TRBV5-4 and TRBJ2-7, is ETGVTQSPTHLIKTRGQQVTLRCSSQSGHNTVSWYQQALGQGPQFIFQYYREEENGRGNFPPRFSGLQFPNYSSELNVNALELDDSALYLCASSPKGVNSYEQYFGPGTRLTVT.

The genes are TRBV9 and TRBJ2-6, with TRBD1 identical over 9 bases. The CDR3 consists of 16 residues. The V gene end was trimmed by 0 bases and the J gene end by 12 bases; junction bases not matched to a gene: 10. The V gene's germline CDR1 is SGDLS and CDR2 YYNGEE. The CDR3 is CASSVDGYRGPSVLTF. In nucleotides, the CDR3 is TGTGCCAGCAGCGTAGATGGGTACAGGGGGCCCTCCGTCCTGACTTTC. The full variable domain, its missing parts supplied by reference TRBV9 and TRBJ2-6, is DSGVTQTPKHLITATGQRVTLRCSPRSGDLSVYWYQQSLDQGLQFLIQYYNGEERAKGNILERFSAQQFPDLHSELNLSSLELGDSALYFCASSVDGYRGPSVLTFGAGSRLTVL.

This chain uses TRBV6-8 with TRBJ1-3; tentatively, D is TRBD1 (6 bases). The CDR3 is 13 amino acids. Germline values: CDR1 MNHGY, CDR2 SAAAGT. V was trimmed by 7 bases and J by 8 bases, leaving 15 bases between them. The CDR3 nucleotides are TGTGCCAGCATAAAAAACAGGGCGGACACCATATATTTT. Residues: CASIKNRADTIYF.

The chain employs TRBV5-1 and TRBJ2-1; 8 nucleotides match TRBD2. J gave up 6 bases and V 4 bases, and 9 bases lay outside the gene matches. CDR1 is SGHRS, CDR2 YFSETQ, per germline. The CDR3 has 15 amino acids. The CDR3 DNA reads as TGCGCCAGCAGCGCCTTCGGCGGGGGGCTCAATGAGCAGTTCTTC. Protein: CASSAFGGGLNEQFF. Full variable domain (missing parts from reference TRBV5-1 and TRBJ2-1): KAGVTQTPRYLIKTRGQQVTLSCSPISGHRSVSWYQQTPGQGLQFLFEYFSETQRNKGNFPGRFSGRQFSNSRSEMNVSTLELGDSALYLCASSAFGGGLNEQFFGPGTRLTVL.

Details on this clone: The CDR3 does not close with the conserved phenylalanine or tryptophan, likely indicating a read error. The limits of the CDR3 on the DNA are not certain, so only TCRdb's listed CDR3 is given. The chain has TRBV9 and TRBJ1-1. The CDR3 extends over 11 residues, inclusive of both ends. Germline loops: CDR1 SGDLS, CDR2 YYNGEE. CDR3 loop: CASSVSPFRLL.

The V and J genes are TRBV27 and TRBJ2-1, with D possibly being TRBD2 (5 bases). Germline loops: CDR1 MNHEY, CDR2 SMNVEV (reference sequence). The CDR3 is 21 amino acids. V was trimmed by 6 bases and J by 0 bases, leaving 30 bases between them. CDR3 in amino acids: CASRRPRALSRSKSSYNEQFF. The CDR3 bases are TGTGCCAGCAGGCGACCGAGGGCCTTAAGCCGGTCTAAAAGCTCCTACAATGAGCAGTTCTTC.

The V gene is TRBV30, the J gene TRBJ1-3; D possibly corresponds to TRBD1 (5 bases). Trimming removed 5 bases at V and 0 bases at J, with 11 bases between. The CDR3 sequence is 14 residues long. Germline CDR1 and CDR2: GTSNPN and SVGIG (reference sequence). The CDR3 coding sequence is TGTGCCTGGTTAACAGGCCTCTCTGGAAACACCATATATTTT. Its protein is CAWLTGLSGNTIYF.

The chain recombines TRBV2 with TRBJ1-5, with a possible D match to TRBD1 (5 bases). CDR1 is SNHLY and CDR2 is FYNNEI in the germline V gene. V lost 8 bases and J lost 3, with 17 bases in between. The CDR3 spans 15 residues. The DNA for the CDR3 is TGTGCCAGCCAGAAGGATCGGGACTCCAATCAGCCCCAGCATTTT. Its translation: CASQKDRDSNQPQHF.